Below are 23 T cell receptor beta chains sequenced from a single sample in a study of post-analysis software for immune sequencing data. Study outcomes and limitations: Among roughly five TRBV segments more frequent in patients than controls were TRBV5-6, TRBV5-1 and TRBV20-1.

These receptors' targets are unknown. Sequencing libraries made from TCR beta cDNA carried unique molecular identifiers. One entry per CDR3 protein results from TCRdb running MiXCR on the PCR reads. This sample has 700,000 to 900,000 distinct CDR3 sequences, with more than 45% found just once. Sequencing input: blood. The receptors stem from a girl aged 5 to 17 with multiple sclerosis.

The genes are TRBV6-2 or TRBV6-3 and TRBJ2-1; 9 bases map to TRBD2. Germline values: CDR1 MNHEY, CDR2 SVGEGT. J gave up 5 bases and V 2 bases, and 4 bases lay outside the gene matches. The CDR3 spans 15 residues. The CDR3: CASSYARLADNEQFF. CDR3 nucleotide sequence: TGTGCCAGCAGTTACGCCAGACTAGCGGACAATGAGCAGTTCTTC.

This rearrangement joins TRBV27 to TRBJ1-5, with 7 bases that match TRBD1. The CDR3 totals 15 residues. With V trimmed by 5 bases and J by 3 bases, 7 bases remained unmatched. CDR1 and CDR2 from the germline V gene are MNHEY and SMNVEV (reference sequence). CDR3 region: CASSPQGQTNQPQHF. The CDR3, as DNA: TGTGCCAGCAGTCCCCAGGGACAGACCAATCAGCCCCAGCATTTT.

This clonotype was seen a few times. The chain uses TRBV7-2 and TRBJ2-1; 7 nucleotides line up with TRBD2. Germline lookup yields CDR1 SGHTA and CDR2 FQGNSA. CDR3 size: 16 residues. The J segment lost 7 bases and the V segment lost 0 bases, leaving 9 bases of the junction unmatched. The CDR3 here is CASSLAVVLARNEQFF. In nucleotides, the CDR3 is TGTGCCAGCAGCTTAGCGGTAGTACTAGCGAGAAATGAGCAGTTCTTC.

About this clonotype itself: Because the CDR3's place on the DNA is in doubt, the DNA is left out and the CDR3 is given as listed by TCRdb. The chain links TRBV27 to TRBJ1-5; the table's TRBD1 call for D was not verified on the DNA. Inclusive of both ends, the CDR3 amounts to 16 amino acids. The germline CDR1 and CDR2 sequences are MNHEY and SMNVEV (reference sequence). The chain's CDR3 is CASSSTSGQGSQPQHF.

This clonotype was seen just once. The J gene is TRBJ1-3, the V gene TRBV11-3, with D uncertain. The germline gives CDR1 SGHNT, CDR2 YENEEA. Trimming removed 2 bases at V and 4 bases at J, with 6 bases between. The CDR3 has 13 amino acids. The CDR3 region has the DNA TGTGCCAGCAGCTTAAGCGGAGGAAACACCATATATTTT. This gives the protein CASSLSGGNTIYF.

This clonotype was counted a few times. This chain connects TRBV10-3 to TRBJ2-7; TRBD2 agrees at 9 bases. V was clipped by 6 bases and J by 5 bases; unmatched bases: 14. Germline V gene sequence: CDR1 ENHRY, CDR2 SYGVKD. The CDR3 has 16 amino acids. CDR3 sequence: CAIRAGGGRALDEQYF. The CDR3 DNA reads TGTGCCATCAGGGCCGGTGGCGGGAGGGCCTTGGACGAGCAGTACTTC.

Only a few counts were recorded for this clonotype. The V call is TRBV27, the J call TRBJ1-2, with TRBD1 identical over 10 bases. The CDR3 sequence is 13 residues long. V shed 7 bases, J shed 8 bases, and the junction held 7 bases outside the gene matches. Per the germline V gene, CDR1 is MNHEY and CDR2 is SMNVEV (reference sequence). CDR3 region: CASKDRGRLGYTF. CDR3 nucleotides: TGTGCCAGCAAAGACAGGGGGCGTCTGGGCTACACCTTC.

The rearrangement uses TRBV4-2 and TRBJ2-3; a weak D match, TRBD1 (6 bases). With 0 bases removed from V and 4 bases from J, the gap between germline ends came to 14 bases. The CDR3 runs 16 residues. The V gene's germline CDR1 is LGHNA and CDR2 YNFKEQ. Written as DNA, the CDR3 is TGTGCCAGCAGCCAAGATGGGCTAGCAGGGGCAGATACGCAGTATTTT. It specifies CASSQDGLAGADTQYF.

The chain's CDR3 is CASSQDGLAGVETDTQYF. The CDR3 coding sequence is TGTGCCAGCAGCCAAGACGGACTAGCGGGAGTCGAAACAGATACGCAGTATTTT. This chain connects TRBV4-2 to TRBJ2-3; 13 positions match TRBD2. Germline CDR1 reads LGHNA; CDR2 reads YNFKEQ. V lost 0 bases and J lost 3; bases outside the gene matches: 6. The CDR3 runs 18 residues.

This clonotype has more than one count but fewer than ten. The chain recombines TRBV2 with TRBJ2-1; no firm D call. The germline gives CDR1 SNHLY, CDR2 FYNNEI. V gave up 1 base and J gave up 10 bases, with 11 bases separating them. The CDR3 has 13 residues. Here the CDR3 DNA reads TGTGCCAGCAGTGAAGTTCGTATAGGAGAGCAGTTCTTC. Translated: CASSEVRIGEQFF.

This chain links TRBV29-1 with TRBJ2-7, with D tentatively TRBD2 (5 bases). V was cut by 7 bases and J by 6 bases, with 13 bases left in between. The CDR3 has 11 amino acids. Germline-derived CDR1 and CDR2 are SQVTM and ANQGSEA. In DNA form, the CDR3 reads TGCAGCGCCGGGGAGCCCGGCGAGCAGTACTTC. Translated, it gives CSAGEPGEQYF.

V usage is TRBV20-1 and J usage is TRBJ2-5; D is possibly TRBD1 or TRBD2 (5 bases each). V was shortened by 5 bases and J by 2 bases, with 12 bases between the two germline ends. Germline V lookup: CDR1 DFQATT, CDR2 SNEGSKA (reference sequence). The CDR3 consists of 13 residues. The CDR3 region has the DNA TGCAGTGCTCCCGGGACCCAACAAGAGACCCAGTACTTC. It encodes CSAPGTQQETQYF.

The chain couples TRBV6-1 to TRBJ2-3; 7 positions match TRBD1. Germline V gene lookup returns CDR1 MNHNS and CDR2 SASEGT. The V and J ends lost 3 bases and 2 bases, in that order; junction bases with no gene match: 2. The CDR3 runs to 14 residues. In DNA form, the CDR3 reads TGTGCCAGCAGTGATGGGACAGCCACAGATACGCAGTATTTT. Its protein is CASSDGTATDTQYF.

V gene TRBV7-2 combines with J gene TRBJ2-3; TRBD2 aligns across 9 bases. Germline V gene sequence: CDR1 SGHTA, CDR2 FQGNSA. This CDR3 has 16 amino acids. V lost 3 bases to trimming and J lost 6 bases; unmatched junction nucleotides: 10. CDR3: CASSLLVAGVGDTQYF. CDR3 coding DNA: TGTGCCAGCAGCTTGTTGGTAGCGGGAGTAGGGGATACGCAGTATTTT.

The chain links TRBV7-9 to TRBJ2-1, with D perhaps matching TRBD2 (5 bases). CDR1 is SEHNR, CDR2 FQNEAQ, per germline (reference sequence). V was pared by 7 bases and J by 8 bases, with 15 bases between. The CDR3 has 13 residues. The CDR3 sequence is CASNHRLRDEQFF. The CDR3 DNA reads as TGTGCCAGCAATCACCGTCTGCGGGATGAGCAGTTCTTC.

The rearrangement joins TRBV15 to TRBJ2-1, with D perhaps TRBD2 (6 bases). CDR3 length: 14 residues. Germline CDR1 is LNHNV and CDR2 is YYDKDF (reference sequence). V shed 7 bases and J shed 3 bases, with 13 bases lying between them. CDR3 nucleotide sequence: TGTGCCACCACCGCTAGCGAAGGCTACAATGAGCAGTTCTTC. It encodes CATTASEGYNEQFF. Full variable domain (rest looked up from reference TRBV15 and TRBJ2-1): DAMVIQNPRYQVTQFGKPVTLSCSQTLNHNVMYWYQQKSSQAPKLLFHYYDKDFNNEADTPDNFQSRRPNTSFCFLDIRSPGLGDTAMYLCATTASEGYNEQFFGPGTRLTVL.

This clonotype showed up many times. The chain is built from TRBV20-1 and TRBJ1-6; TRBD1 agrees at 7 bases. Per germline, CDR1 DFQATT and CDR2 SNEGSKA (reference sequence). J was trimmed by 10 bases and V by 0 bases; bases with no gene match: 6. The CDR3 totals 14 residues. The CDR3 protein is CSARDGTEGSPLHF. DNA of the CDR3: TGCAGTGCTAGAGACGGGACAGAAGGCTCACCCCTCCACTTT.

This clonotype was recorded a few times. The chain joins TRBV28 to TRBJ2-4; no clear D gene. The V and J ends lost 6 bases and 13 bases respectively, with 19 bases between them. This CDR3 is built from 13 residues. CDR1 and CDR2 (germline): MDHEN, SYDVKM. The CDR3 region has the DNA TGTGCCAGCAGCCTCGGCCGTAGGGATGAGCAGTACTTC. It encodes CASSLGRRDEQYF.

The rearrangement joins TRBV24-1 to TRBJ2-1; 9 bases line up with TRBD2. The V segment lost 2 bases and the J segment 1 base; nucleotides outside the gene matches: 8. CDR3 length: 18 amino acids. From germline, CDR1 is KGHDR and CDR2 SFDVKD. CDR3 residues: CATSDSRTSAHSYNEQFF. The CDR3 DNA is TGTGCCACCAGTGATTCTCGGACTAGCGCTCATTCCTACAATGAGCAGTTCTTC.

In regard to this clonotype: A read error is possible here, since a much larger clone lies one base away. This chain uses TRBV29-1 with TRBJ2-7, with 7 bases matching TRBD1. CDR1 and CDR2 from the germline V gene are SQVTM and ANQGSEA. The CDR3 is made up of 13 amino acids. The CDR3 spells CSGTQGHSYGQYF. For the CDR3, the DNA is TGCAGCGGTACACAGGGGCACTCCTACGGGCAGTACTTC.

This clonotype was recorded a few times. V usage is TRBV28 and J usage is TRBJ2-7; unclear D gene. The CDR3 sequence is 12 residues long. Trimming cost V 2 bases and J 3 bases, with 5 bases left between them. Germline CDR1 is MDHEN and CDR2 is SYDVKM. For the CDR3, the DNA is TGTGCCAGCAGTTTAAGCCACTACGAGCAGTACTTC. Translation gives CASSLSHYEQYF.

This clonotype was detected once. The chain combines TRBV10-3 with TRBJ1-2; D not certain. Trimming shortened V by 1 base and J by 4 bases, and 10 bases separated the two germline ends. There are 14 residues in the CDR3. CDR1 and CDR2 from the germline V gene are ENHRY and SYGVKD. The CDR3 region is CAISEYGGLYGYTF. In DNA form, the CDR3 reads TGTGCCATCAGTGAGTACGGCGGACTCTATGGCTACACCTTC.

The chain links TRBV5-5 to TRBJ2-5; D is unclear. The CDR3 extends over 12 amino acids. V dropped 9 bases and J dropped 1 base, with 10 bases sitting between them. Germline V gene sequence: CDR1 SGHKS, CDR2 YYEKEE (reference sequence). DNA for the CDR3: TGTGCCACTTCGGGCTTCCAAGAGACCCAGTACTTC. Its protein product is CATSGFQETQYF.